The 14 T cell receptor beta chains in this list originate from one sample, sequenced in a study of T cell responses to AZD1222 COVID-19 vaccine. The data were produced by immunoSEQ multiplex PCR, yet TCRdb's version contains in-frame clones alone and is incomplete. The table has 100,000 to 150,000 clones, just over 85% seen once; the top ten hold over 15%. The sequencing used peripheral blood, collected on day 0 of MenACWY control vaccination. The source is an adult in good health.

The chain has TRBV10-2 and TRBJ2-7; D might be TRBD1 (6 bases). Germline V gives CDR1 WSHSY, CDR2 SAAADI. Trimming pared 4 bases from V and 2 bases from J, leaving 12 bases between. The CDR3 has 14 residues. The DNA for the CDR3 is TGCGCCAGCAGTGTGGCAGGGGACCCCTACGAGCAGTACTTC. The encoded protein is CASSVAGDPYEQYF.

The chain is built from TRBV2 and TRBJ2-7; 11 nucleotides agree with TRBD1. With 5 bases clipped from V and 9 bases from J, the junction kept 9 bases outside the gene matches. Germline CDR1 reads SNHLY; CDR2 reads FYNNEI. The CDR3 has 14 residues. CDR3 sequence reads: CASSLRGQGVRQYF. In nucleotides, the CDR3 is TGTGCCAGCAGTTTGCGGGGACAGGGGGTGAGGCAGTACTTC.

The chain carries TRBV28 and TRBJ2-3; D gene ambiguous. This CDR3 has 12 amino acids. Germline V lookup: CDR1 MDHEN, CDR2 SYDVKM. V was cut by 1 base and J by 8 bases, with 7 bases left in between. For the CDR3, the DNA is TGTGCCAGCAGTTTATATTCGGGTACGCAGTATTTT. It yields the protein CASSLYSGTQYF.

The chain is built from TRBV2 and TRBJ2-4; 11 positions agree with TRBD2. The CDR3 is 16 amino acids. Trimming took 3 bases from V and 7 from J; bases not matched to a gene: 8. Per germline, CDR1 SNHLY and CDR2 FYNNEI. In DNA form, the CDR3 reads TGTGCCAGCAGTGATCCCATTACTAGCGGGAGTAACATTCAGTACTTC. Encoded protein: CASSDPITSGSNIQYF.

V usage is TRBV21-1 and J usage is TRBJ2-5; the D call of TRBD1 is as the table states it, not checked on the DNA. TRBV21-1 is given as a pseudogene. The CDR3 totals 16 residues. CDR3 loop: CASSTPTRSHQETQYF. The CDR3 DNA follows: TGTGCCAGCAGCACCCCGACACGTTCCCACCAAGAGACCCAGTACTTC.

This chain uses TRBV29-1 with TRBJ1-2; D is unresolved. V lost 7 bases and J 6 bases, leaving 12 bases between the germline ends. This CDR3 comprises 11 residues. In germline, CDR1 is SQVTM, CDR2 ANQGSEA. The CDR3 DNA sequence: TGCAGCGCGACTGGGAGGGATGGCTACACCTTC. Amino acid sequence: CSATGRDGYTF. The complete variable domain, with remaining parts taken from reference TRBV29-1 and TRBJ1-2, reads SAVISQKPSRDICQRGTSLTIQCQVDSQVTMMFWYRQQPGQSLTLIATANQGSEATYESGFVIDKFPISRPNLTFSTLTVSNMSPEDSSIYLCSATGRDGYTFGSGTRLTVV.

In this sample, this clone turned up once. The rearrangement links TRBV9 to TRBJ2-3, with D possibly TRBD1 on 5 matching bases. The CDR3 is made up of 14 amino acids. In germline, CDR1 is SGDLS, CDR2 YYNGEE. Between the trimmed V and J ends, which lost 0 bases and 1 base, there was a span of 6 bases. The CDR3 is CASSVEGRTDTQYF. In DNA form, the CDR3 reads TGTGCCAGCAGCGTAGAGGGGCGCACAGATACGCAGTATTTT.

A word on this clone: The DNA is left out, because the CDR3 cannot be placed on it with certainty; the CDR3 is given as TCRdb lists it. The gene calls are TRBV30 and TRBJ2-7; the table's D call, TRBD1, has no DNA check behind it. The germline V gene has CDR1 GTSNPN and CDR2 SVGIG (reference sequence). The CDR3 spans 12 amino acids, including both terminal residues. The CDR3: CAWSVGRGIGYF.

V usage is TRBV28 and J usage is TRBJ2-7; 8 bases line up with TRBD1. This CDR3 comprises 12 residues. Germline V gene sequence: CDR1 MDHEN, CDR2 SYDVKM. Trimming removed 7 bases from V and 6 bases from J; junction bases left unmatched: 5. The CDR3 spells CASTGQGGEQYF. In DNA form, the CDR3 reads TGTGCCAGCACTGGACAGGGAGGCGAGCAGTACTTC.

Only a few counts were recorded for this clone. The chain combines TRBV4-1 with TRBJ1-5; tentative D call: TRBD1 (5 bases). Deletions cut 4 bases from V and 0 bases from J, with 10 bases between. The CDR3 has 15 amino acids. Germline V gives CDR1 MGHRA, CDR2 YSYEKL. CDR3 DNA: TGCGCCAGCAGCCCGGACATCCATAGCAATCAGCCCCAGCATTTT. As protein: CASSPDIHSNQPQHF.

The V gene is TRBV11-2, the J gene TRBJ2-5; the D gene is possibly TRBD2 (6 bases). Trimming stripped 0 bases from V and 7 bases from J, with 21 bases between. Germline values: CDR1 SGHAT, CDR2 FQNNGV. The length of the CDR3 is 17 residues. Here the CDR3 DNA reads TGTGCCAGCAGCTTAGAACCGCGGGGTCCCAAAAGGGCGACCCAGTACTTC. Its protein is CASSLEPRGPKRATQYF. The full variable domain, rest sourced from reference TRBV11-2 and TRBJ2-5, is EAGVAQSPRYKIIEKRQSVAFWCNPISGHATLYWYQQILGQGPKLLIQFQNNGVVDDSQLPKDRFSAERLKGVDSTLKIQPAKLEDSAVYLCASSLEPRGPKRATQYFGPGTRLLVL.

The chain employs TRBV2 and TRBJ2-1, with 10 bases that match TRBD2. CDR3 size: 15 residues. In germline, CDR1 is SNHLY, CDR2 FYNNEI. Trimming removed 6 bases from V and 3 bases from J; junction bases left unmatched: 5. CDR3: CASRAGTSDYNEQFF. DNA for the CDR3: TGTGCCAGCAGGGCCGGGACTAGCGACTACAATGAGCAGTTCTTC.

The chain couples TRBV5-1 to TRBJ1-3; D might be TRBD1 (6 bases). CDR3 size: 13 residues. V shed 3 bases and J shed 4 bases, with 8 bases lying between them. The germline gives CDR1 SGHRS, CDR2 YFSETQ. CDR3 in DNA: TGCGCCAGCAGCTCTGGACAGGGAAACACCATATATTTT. Protein sequence: CASSSGQGNTIYF.

The CDR3 DNA reads as TGTGCCAGTAGCCGACCGATTAGTCTGACAGGGGGTGTCTATGGCTACACCTTC. Encoded protein: CASSRPISLTGGVYGYTF. The genes are TRBV19 and TRBJ1-2; 9 positions agree with TRBD1. Germline values: CDR1 LNHDA, CDR2 SQIVND (reference sequence). The CDR3 contains 18 residues. J lost 4 bases, V lost 6 bases, and 18 bases had no gene match.